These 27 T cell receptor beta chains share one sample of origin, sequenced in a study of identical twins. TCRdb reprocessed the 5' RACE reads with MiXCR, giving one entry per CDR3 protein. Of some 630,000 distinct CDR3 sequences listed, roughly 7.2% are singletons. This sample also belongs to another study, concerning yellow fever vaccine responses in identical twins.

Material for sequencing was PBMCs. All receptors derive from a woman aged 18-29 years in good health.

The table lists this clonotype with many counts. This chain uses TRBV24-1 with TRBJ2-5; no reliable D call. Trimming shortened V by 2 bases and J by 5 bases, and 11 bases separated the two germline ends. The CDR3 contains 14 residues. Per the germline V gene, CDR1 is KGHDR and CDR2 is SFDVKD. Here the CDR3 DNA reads TGTGCCACCAGTGATTATGGGGTCATGGAGACCCAGTACTTC. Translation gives CATSDYGVMETQYF.

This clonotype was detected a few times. This CDR3 reads CASSPKDRPSNQPQHF. CDR3 sequence (DNA): TGTGCCAGCAGTCCAAAGGACAGGCCTAGCAATCAGCCCCAGCATTTT. The V and J genes are TRBV27 and TRBJ1-5; 7 positions match TRBD1. Trimming cost V 5 bases and J 0 bases; bases outside gene matches: 7. There are 16 residues in the CDR3. The germline V gene encodes CDR1 MNHEY and CDR2 SMNVEV (reference sequence).

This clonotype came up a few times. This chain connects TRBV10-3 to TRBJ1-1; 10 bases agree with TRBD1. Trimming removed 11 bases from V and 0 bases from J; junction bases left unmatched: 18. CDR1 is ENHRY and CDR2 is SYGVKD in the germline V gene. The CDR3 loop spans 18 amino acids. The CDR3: CAADRGTASNSMNTEAFF. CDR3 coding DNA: TGTGCCGCGGACAGGGGGACGGCATCCAACTCCATGAACACTGAAGCTTTCTTT.

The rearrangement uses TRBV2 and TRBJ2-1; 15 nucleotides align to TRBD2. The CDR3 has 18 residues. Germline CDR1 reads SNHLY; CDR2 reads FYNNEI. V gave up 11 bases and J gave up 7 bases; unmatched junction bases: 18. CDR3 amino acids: CAFCPRLPGLAGGNEQFF. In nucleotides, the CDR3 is TGTGCCTTCTGTCCGCGCCTTCCGGGACTAGCGGGGGGAAATGAGCAGTTCTTC. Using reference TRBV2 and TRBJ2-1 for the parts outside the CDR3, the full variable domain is EPEVTQTPSHQVTQMGQEVILRCVPISNHLYFYWYRQILGQKVEFLVSFYNNEISEKSEIFDDQFSVERPDGSNFTLKIRSTKLEDSAMYFCAFCPRLPGLAGGNEQFFGPGTRLTVL.

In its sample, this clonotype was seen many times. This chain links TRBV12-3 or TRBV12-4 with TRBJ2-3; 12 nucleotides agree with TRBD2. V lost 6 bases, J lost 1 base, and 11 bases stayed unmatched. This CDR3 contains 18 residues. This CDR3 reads CASSPWLAGGRGTDTQYF. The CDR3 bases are TGTGCCAGCAGCCCTTGGCTAGCGGGAGGGCGCGGCACAGATACGCAGTATTTT.

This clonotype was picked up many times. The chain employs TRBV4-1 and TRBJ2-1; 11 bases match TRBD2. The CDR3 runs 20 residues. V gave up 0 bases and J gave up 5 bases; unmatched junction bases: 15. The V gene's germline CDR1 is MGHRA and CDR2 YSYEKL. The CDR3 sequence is CASSQDRGLAAQRADNEQFF. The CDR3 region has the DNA TGCGCCAGCAGCCAAGATCGGGGACTAGCGGCCCAAAGAGCTGACAATGAGCAGTTCTTC.

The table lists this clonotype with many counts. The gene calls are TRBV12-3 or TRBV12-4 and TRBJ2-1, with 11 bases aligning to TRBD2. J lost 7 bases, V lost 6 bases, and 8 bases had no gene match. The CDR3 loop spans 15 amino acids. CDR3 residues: CASSAGTSGTNEQFF. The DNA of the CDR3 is TGTGCCAGCAGCGCCGGGACTAGCGGTACAAATGAGCAGTTCTTC.

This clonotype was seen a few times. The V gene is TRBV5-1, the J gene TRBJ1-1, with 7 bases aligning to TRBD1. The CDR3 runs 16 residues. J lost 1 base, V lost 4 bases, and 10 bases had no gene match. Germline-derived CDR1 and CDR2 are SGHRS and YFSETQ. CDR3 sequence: CASSPERGRTNTEAFF. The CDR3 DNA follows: TGCGCCAGCAGCCCGGAAAGGGGGCGGACGAACACTGAAGCTTTCTTT.

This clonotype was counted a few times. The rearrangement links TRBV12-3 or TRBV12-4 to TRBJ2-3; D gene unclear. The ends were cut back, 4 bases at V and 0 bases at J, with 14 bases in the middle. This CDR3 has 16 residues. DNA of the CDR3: TGTGCCAGCAGTTCCCGCCAATGGGGAAGCACAGATACGCAGTATTTT. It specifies CASSSRQWGSTDTQYF.

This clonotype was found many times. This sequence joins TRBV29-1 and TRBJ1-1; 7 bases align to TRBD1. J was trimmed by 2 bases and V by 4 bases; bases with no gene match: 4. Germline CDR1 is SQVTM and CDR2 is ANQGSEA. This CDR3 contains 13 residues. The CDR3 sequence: CSVARQGNTEAFF. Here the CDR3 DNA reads TGCAGCGTTGCTAGACAGGGTAACACTGAAGCTTTCTTT.

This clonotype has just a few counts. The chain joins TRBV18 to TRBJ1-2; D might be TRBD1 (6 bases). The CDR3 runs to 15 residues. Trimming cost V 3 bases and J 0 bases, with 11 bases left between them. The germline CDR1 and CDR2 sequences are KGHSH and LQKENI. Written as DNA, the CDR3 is TGTGCCAGCTCACCGTTGGACAGTACTAACTATGGCTACACCTTC. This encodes CASSPLDSTNYGYTF.

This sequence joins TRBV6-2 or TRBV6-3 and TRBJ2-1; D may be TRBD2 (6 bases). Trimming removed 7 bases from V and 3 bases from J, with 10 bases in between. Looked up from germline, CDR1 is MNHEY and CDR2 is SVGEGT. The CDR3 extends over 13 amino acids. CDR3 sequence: CASNQDYYNEQFF. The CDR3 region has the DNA TGTGCCAGCAACCAGGACTACTACAATGAGCAGTTCTTC.

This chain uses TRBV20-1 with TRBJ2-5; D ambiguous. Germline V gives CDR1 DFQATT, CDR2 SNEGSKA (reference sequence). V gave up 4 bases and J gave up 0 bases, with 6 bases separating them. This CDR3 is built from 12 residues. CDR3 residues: CSAKEYQETQYF. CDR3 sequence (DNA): TGCAGTGCTAAGGAATACCAAGAGACCCAGTACTTC.

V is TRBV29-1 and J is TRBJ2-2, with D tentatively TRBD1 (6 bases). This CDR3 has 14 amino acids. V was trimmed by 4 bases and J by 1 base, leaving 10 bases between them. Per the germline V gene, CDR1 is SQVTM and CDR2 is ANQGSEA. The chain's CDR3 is CSVGRGQNTGELFF. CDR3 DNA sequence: TGCAGCGTTGGCAGGGGCCAGAACACCGGGGAGCTGTTTTTT.

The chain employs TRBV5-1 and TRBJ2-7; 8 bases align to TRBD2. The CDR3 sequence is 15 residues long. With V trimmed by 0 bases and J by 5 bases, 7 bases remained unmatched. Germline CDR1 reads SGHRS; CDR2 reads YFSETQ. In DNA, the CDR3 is TGCGCCAGCAGCTTGGCCGGGGGGGGCGTGAACGAGCAGTACTTC. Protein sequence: CASSLAGGGVNEQYF.

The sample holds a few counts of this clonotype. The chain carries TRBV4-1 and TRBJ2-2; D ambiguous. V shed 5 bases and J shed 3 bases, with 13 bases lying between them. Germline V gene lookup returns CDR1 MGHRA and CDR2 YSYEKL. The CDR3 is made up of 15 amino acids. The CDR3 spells CASSKTDLDTGELFF. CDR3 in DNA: TGCGCCAGCAGCAAAACAGATCTGGACACCGGGGAGCTGTTTTTT.

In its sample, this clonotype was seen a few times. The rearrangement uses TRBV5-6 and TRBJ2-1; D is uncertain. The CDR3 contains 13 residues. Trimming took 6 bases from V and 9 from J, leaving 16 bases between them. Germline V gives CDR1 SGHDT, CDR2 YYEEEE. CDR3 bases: TGTGCCAGCACCGCTATTGATGGGCGTGAGCAGTTCTTC. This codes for CASTAIDGREQFF.

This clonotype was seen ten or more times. DNA of the CDR3: TGCGCCAGCAGCCAAGAGCAGGGTGTCGCTGAAGCTTTCTTT. It encodes CASSQEQGVAEAFF. The gene calls are TRBV4-1 and TRBJ1-1, with a tentative D call TRBD1 (5 bases). There are 14 residues in the CDR3. Trimming removed 0 bases at V and 6 bases at J, with 11 bases between. Germline loops: CDR1 MGHRA, CDR2 YSYEKL.

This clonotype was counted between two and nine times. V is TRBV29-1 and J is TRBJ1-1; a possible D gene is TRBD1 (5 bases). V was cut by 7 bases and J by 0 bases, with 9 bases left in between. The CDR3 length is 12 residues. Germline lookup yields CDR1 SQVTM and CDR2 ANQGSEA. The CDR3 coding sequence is TGCAGCGGGAAGGGGCTGAACACTGAAGCTTTCTTT. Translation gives CSGKGLNTEAFF.

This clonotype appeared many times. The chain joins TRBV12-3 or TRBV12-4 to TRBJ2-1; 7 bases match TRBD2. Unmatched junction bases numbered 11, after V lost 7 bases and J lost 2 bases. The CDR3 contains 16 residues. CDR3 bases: TGTGCCAGCAACCGAAAACCGGGAGGACCCTACAATGAGCAGTTCTTC. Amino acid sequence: CASNRKPGGPYNEQFF.

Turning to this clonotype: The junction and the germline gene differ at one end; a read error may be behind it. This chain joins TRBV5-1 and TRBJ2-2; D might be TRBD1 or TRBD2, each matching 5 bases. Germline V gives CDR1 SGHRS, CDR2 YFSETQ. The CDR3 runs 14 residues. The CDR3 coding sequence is TGCGCCAGCAGCAAAGGGGACCACACCTGGGAGCTGTTTTTT. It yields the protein CASSKGDHTWELFF.

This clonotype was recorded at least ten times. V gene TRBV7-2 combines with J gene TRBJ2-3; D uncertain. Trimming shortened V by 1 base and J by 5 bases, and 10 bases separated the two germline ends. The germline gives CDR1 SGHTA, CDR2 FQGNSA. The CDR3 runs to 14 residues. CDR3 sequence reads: CASSLGSAGDTQYF. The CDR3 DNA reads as TGTGCCAGCAGCTTAGGTAGTGCAGGAGATACGCAGTATTTT.

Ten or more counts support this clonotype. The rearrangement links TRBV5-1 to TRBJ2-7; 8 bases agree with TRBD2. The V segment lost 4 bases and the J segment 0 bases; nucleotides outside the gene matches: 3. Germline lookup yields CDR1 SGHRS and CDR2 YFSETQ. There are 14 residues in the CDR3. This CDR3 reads CASSESGSSYEQYF. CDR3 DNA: TGCGCCAGCAGCGAGAGCGGGAGCTCCTACGAGCAGTACTTC.

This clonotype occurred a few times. This chain's CDR3 is CATSRAGTSGTDTQYF. CDR3 coding DNA: TGTGCCACCAGCAGAGCCGGGACTAGCGGTACAGATACGCAGTATTTT. The V and J genes are TRBV15 and TRBJ2-3; 11 bases match TRBD2. Trimming at V came to 1 base and at J to 3 bases, leaving 3 bases not matched to a gene. The CDR3 is made up of 16 amino acids. Germline CDR1 reads LNHNV; CDR2 reads YYDKDF (reference sequence).

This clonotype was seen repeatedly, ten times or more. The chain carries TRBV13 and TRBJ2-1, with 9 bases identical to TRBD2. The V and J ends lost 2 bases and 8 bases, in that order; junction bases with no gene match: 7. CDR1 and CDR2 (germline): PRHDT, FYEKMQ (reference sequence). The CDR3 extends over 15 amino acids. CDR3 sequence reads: CASSLFSGSSDEQFF. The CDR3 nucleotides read TGTGCCAGCAGCTTATTTAGCGGGAGTAGTGATGAGCAGTTCTTC.

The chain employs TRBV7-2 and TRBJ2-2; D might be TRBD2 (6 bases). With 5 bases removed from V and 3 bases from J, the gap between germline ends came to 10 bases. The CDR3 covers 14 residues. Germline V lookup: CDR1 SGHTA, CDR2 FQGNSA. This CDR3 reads CASSIGGYTGELFF. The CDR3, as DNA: TGTGCCAGCAGCATTGGGGGGTACACCGGGGAGCTGTTTTTT.

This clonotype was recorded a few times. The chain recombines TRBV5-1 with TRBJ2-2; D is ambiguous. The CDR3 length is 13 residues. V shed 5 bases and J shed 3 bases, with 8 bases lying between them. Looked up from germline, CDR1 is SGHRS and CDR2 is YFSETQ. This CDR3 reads CASRWLDTGELFF. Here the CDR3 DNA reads TGCGCCAGCAGATGGCTGGACACCGGGGAGCTGTTTTTT.